This entry lists 9 T cell receptor beta chains sequenced from one sample in a study of cytomegalovirus exposure and HLA in healthy donors. It was with 60 Vbeta and 13 Jbeta primers that the PCR ran. Data came from immunoSEQ multiplex PCR; TCRdb stores just in-frame clones and leaves some out. The sample holds tens of thousands of clones; about three quarters are singletons and the top ten take 9% to 14%. Sequencing used PBMCs. These receptors were collected from a middle-aged woman in good health and CMV-seropositive.

The gene calls are TRBV5-4 and TRBJ2-7; D is possibly TRBD2 (6 bases). V was shortened by 4 bases and J by 5 bases, with 19 bases between the two germline ends. Per germline, CDR1 SGHNT and CDR2 YYREEE (reference sequence). This CDR3 is built from 15 residues. CDR3 nucleotide sequence: TGTGCCAGCAGCCGCAAAGTGGAGGGTACCGACGAGCAGTACTTC. Translation: CASSRKVEGTDEQYF.

The chain uses TRBV4-2 and TRBJ2-7, with 9 bases fitting TRBD1. Germline loops: CDR1 LGHNA, CDR2 YNFKEQ. The CDR3 has 17 amino acids. The junction had 8 bases not matched to a gene; V was cut back by 1 base and J by 1 base. As DNA, the CDR3 is TGTGCCAGCAGCCAAGTGATGGGACAGGGCGATTCCTACGAGCAGTACTTC. Translated: CASSQVMGQGDSYEQYF.

The V and J genes are TRBV30 and TRBJ2-7; D may be TRBD1 (5 bases). The CDR3 is 10 amino acids. V lost 6 bases and J lost 4, with 7 bases in between. Per germline, CDR1 GTSNPN and CDR2 SVGIG (reference sequence). The CDR3 nucleotides read TGTGCCTGCAGGGATTACGAGCAGTACTTC. It codes for CACRDYEQYF.

The chain has TRBV9 and TRBJ1-6; TRBD1 matches 11 bases. This CDR3 is built from 16 residues. With V trimmed by 4 bases and J by 9 bases, 9 bases remained unmatched. Germline V gene data show CDR1 as SGDLS and CDR2 as YYNGEE. The CDR3 loop reads CASSTSSGQGASPLHF. The DNA of the CDR3 is TGTGCCAGCAGCACCTCATCCGGACAGGGGGCTTCACCCCTCCACTTT.

The CDR3 spells CASSLNSRYGYTF. The CDR3, as DNA: TGTGCCAGCAGCTTGAACAGTCGCTATGGCTACACCTTC. The V and J genes are TRBV5-6 and TRBJ1-2, with D unresolved. Germline V gene data show CDR1 as SGHDT and CDR2 as YYEEEE. V gave up 1 base and J gave up 4 bases, with 8 bases separating them. This CDR3 is built from 13 residues.

This rearrangement joins TRBV7-9 to TRBJ2-7; no clear D. V lost 5 bases to trimming and J lost 2 bases, with 19 bases between them. This CDR3 has 16 residues. Germline V gene lookup returns CDR1 SEHNR and CDR2 FQNEAQ (reference sequence). The CDR3 sequence: CASSVGSSNPAYEQYF. CDR3 DNA: TGTGCCAGCAGCGTCGGTTCGTCTAACCCGGCCTACGAGCAGTACTTC.

The gene calls are TRBV5-1 and TRBJ2-5; 12 nucleotides agree with TRBD2. The CDR3 contains 18 residues. Germline CDR1 is SGHRS and CDR2 is YFSETQ. Losses at the gene ends were 4 bases for V and 5 bases for J; bases not matched to a gene: 15. The CDR3 DNA reads TGCGCCAGCAGCGCTGGAGCTAGCGGGGGGGCAGGGAGCGAGACCCAGTACTTC. Residues: CASSAGASGGAGSETQYF.

The chain recombines TRBV11-3 with TRBJ1-6, with D perhaps matching TRBD1 (5 bases). The CDR3 has 17 residues. Per the germline V gene, CDR1 is SGHNT and CDR2 is YENEEA. V was cut by 5 bases and J by 0 bases, with 14 bases left in between. Here the CDR3 DNA reads TGTGCCAGCAGCCCTCGGGAGGGGAGCTCCTATAATTCACCCCTCCACTTT. Amino acids: CASSPREGSSYNSPLHF. The full variable domain, rest sourced from reference TRBV11-3 and TRBJ1-6, is EAGVVQSPRYKIIEKKQPVAFWCNPISGHNTLYWYLQNLGQGPELLIRYENEEAVDDSQLPKDRFSAERLKGVDSTLKIQPAELGDSAVYLCASSPREGSSYNSPLHFGNGTRLTVT.

This clone was found once. The chain employs TRBV5-1 and TRBJ2-5; TRBD2 is a possible D gene (6 bases). The germline V gene has CDR1 SGHRS and CDR2 YFSETQ. The CDR3 has 13 residues. Trimming removed 5 bases at V and 5 bases at J, with 13 bases between. Written as DNA, the CDR3 is TGCGCCAGCAGGGCCGGGAGCCAGGAGACCCAGTACTTC. Translating it yields CASRAGSQETQYF.